Shown below are 21 T cell receptor beta chains from a single sample sequenced in a study of Graves' ophthalmopathy and Graves' hyperthyroidism listed by TCRdb under 2018. Sequencing was performed on an Illumina HiSeq 2000. TCR beta CDR3 regions were amplified from RNA transcripts for repertoire sequencing. HTBI primers and the Qiagen OneStep RT-PCR kit were used in a first-round RT-PCR, which was followed by a second-round multiplex PCR, size selection and purification. Clones were called with MiXCR by TCRdb after fastp trimmed the public reads at Q25, and only in-frame beta chains were retained. CDR3 protein duplicates are merged, each entry listing the most common genes and DNA. Across this sample there are around 590,000 distinct CDR3 sequences, with approximately 37% seen only once. Clones ranked in the top ten supply about 4.2% of the sample. Material: peripheral blood or thyroid tissue (not recorded which). The receptors derive from an adult man with Graves' hyperthyroidism.

This clonotype appeared many times. This chain links TRBV5-4 with TRBJ1-2, with 11 bases fitting TRBD1. Losses at the gene ends were 5 bases for V and 5 bases for J; bases not matched to a gene: 8. Germline V gives CDR1 SGHNT, CDR2 YYREEE (reference sequence). This CDR3 is 15 amino acids long. The CDR3 nucleotides read TGTGCCAGCAGTTCGATTGGACAGGGGGCTTATGGCTACACCTTC. Translated: CASSSIGQGAYGYTF.

The chain joins TRBV28 to TRBJ1-2; TRBD1 matches 7 bases. In germline, CDR1 is MDHEN, CDR2 SYDVKM. Trimming removed 8 bases from V and 9 bases from J; junction bases left unmatched: 15. The CDR3 sequence is 14 residues long. The CDR3: CASSPERGPDRYTF. The CDR3 region has the DNA TGTGCCAGCTCACCGGAGAGGGGGCCGGATCGCTACACCTTC.

The table lists this clonotype with many counts. This chain uses TRBV5-1 with TRBJ1-3; D gene ambiguous. Germline CDR1 reads SGHRS; CDR2 reads YFSETQ. Trimming cost V 0 bases and J 0 bases, with 7 bases left between them. The CDR3 has 15 amino acids. CDR3 residues: CASSLDPISGNTIYF. The CDR3 nucleotides read TGCGCCAGCAGCTTGGATCCGATCTCTGGAAACACCATATATTTT.

This clonotype appeared once. The chain combines TRBV6-6 with TRBJ1-5; D not certain. The CDR3 totals 17 residues. Trimming took 2 bases from V and 0 from J, leaving 14 bases between them. Germline CDR1 and CDR2: MNHNY and SVGAGI (reference sequence). This CDR3 reads CASSYLQRRYSNQPQHF. DNA of the CDR3: TGTGCCAGCAGTTACCTCCAGAGACGATATAGCAATCAGCCCCAGCATTTT.

This chain joins TRBV13 and TRBJ2-7; 8 bases map to TRBD1. The J call is in doubt because the DNA end fits TRBJ2-1 better. The CDR3 is 13 residues long. From germline, CDR1 is PRHDT and CDR2 FYEKMQ (reference sequence). This chain's CDR3 is CASSWTGNNEQFF. The DNA for the CDR3 is TGTGCCAGCAGCTGGACAGGGAACAATGAGCAGTTCTTC.

This clonotype was picked up many times. The V gene is TRBV6-5, the J gene TRBJ1-5, with no clear D. Trimming took 6 bases from V and 5 from J, leaving 11 bases between them. Per germline, CDR1 MNHEY and CDR2 SVGAGI. The CDR3 sequence is 13 residues long. Here the CDR3 reads CASSAAPDQPQHF. The CDR3 region has the DNA TGTGCCAGCAGCGCAGCACCGGATCAGCCCCAGCATTTT.

The J gene is TRBJ1-5, the V gene TRBV12-5, with a weak D call TRBD1 (6 bases). The DNA end lines up better with TRBJ2-3; the J call may be wrong. This CDR3 contains 14 residues. Looked up from germline, CDR1 is LGHNT and CDR2 is FRNRAP. The CDR3: CASGLDRATDTQYF. The CDR3 DNA sequence: TGTGCTAGTGGTTTGGACAGGGCCACAGATACGCAGTATTTT.

In its sample, this clonotype was seen many times. V and J are TRBV6-5 and TRBJ2-7; tentative D call: TRBD1 (5 bases). V was cut by 1 base and J by 2 bases, with 12 bases left in between. Germline V lookup: CDR1 MNHEY, CDR2 SVGAGI. The CDR3 contains 15 residues. CDR3 sequence reads: CASSYFQGGTYEQYF. The CDR3 DNA reads TGTGCCAGCAGTTACTTCCAGGGTGGAACCTACGAGCAGTACTTC.

V and J are TRBV29-1 and TRBJ2-3; the D gene is possibly TRBD1 (5 bases). The germline V gene has CDR1 SQVTM and CDR2 ANQGSEA. The CDR3 covers 16 residues. The ends were cut back, 7 bases at V and 1 base at J, with 21 bases in the middle. The CDR3, as DNA: TGCAGCGCCATTCCGAAGGGGAAACAGGGCACAGATACGCAGTATTTT. This codes for CSAIPKGKQGTDTQYF.

This clonotype occurred many times. The chain has TRBV2 and TRBJ1-3; unclear D gene. The CDR3 is made up of 14 amino acids. Germline CDR1 reads SNHLY; CDR2 reads FYNNEI. V lost 7 bases to trimming and J lost 0 bases, with 10 bases between them. CDR3 sequence: CASKQTISGNTIYF. The CDR3 DNA is TGTGCCAGCAAACAGACCATCTCTGGAAACACCATATATTTT.

This clonotype was seen many times. The chain carries TRBV6-5 and TRBJ1-6; TRBD1 matches 8 bases. The V gene's germline CDR1 is MNHEY and CDR2 SVGAGI. This CDR3 has 12 residues. V shed 6 bases, J shed 14 bases, and the junction held 6 bases outside the gene matches. DNA for the CDR3: TGTGCCAGCAGGGCCGGGACAGGATCCCTCCACTTT. Translation: CASRAGTGSLHF.

J is TRBJ2-1 and V is TRBV5-1; TRBD1 aligns across 10 bases. Germline lookup yields CDR1 SGHRS and CDR2 YFSETQ. V lost 3 bases and J lost 7; bases outside the gene matches: 7. The length of the CDR3 is 15 residues. DNA for the CDR3: TGCGCCAGCAGCTCCCGGGACAGGGGAAGGAATGAGCAGTTCTTC. This translates into CASSSRDRGRNEQFF.

This clonotype was seen ten or more times. The chain recombines TRBV10-2 with TRBJ2-7, with no clear D. Germline CDR1 WSHSY, CDR2 SAAADI. V lost 3 bases, J lost 2 bases, and 8 bases lay in between. The CDR3 contains 13 residues. The CDR3 loop is CASSDIGPYEQYF. Written as DNA, the CDR3 is TGCGCCAGCAGTGATATTGGTCCCTACGAGCAGTACTTC.

V usage is TRBV7-6 and J usage is TRBJ2-3; 7 nucleotides align to TRBD1. The CDR3 is 13 residues long. The ends lost 8 bases at V and 5 bases at J; junction bases unmatched: 7. Germline V gene sequence: CDR1 SGHVS, CDR2 FNYEAQ. DNA for the CDR3: TGTGCCAGCGCAGGGGCAGGGGGAGATACGCAGTATTTT. This translates into CASAGAGGDTQYF. Variable domain in full (rest from reference TRBV7-6 and TRBJ2-3): GAGVSQSPRYKVTKRGQDVALRCDPISGHVSLYWYRQALGQGPEFLTYFNYEAQQDKSGLPNDRFSAERPEGSISTLTIQRTEQRDSAMYRCASAGAGGDTQYFGPGTRLTVL.

The rearrangement links TRBV6-5 to TRBJ2-7, with 7 bases matching TRBD2. TRBJ2-1 explains the end of the DNA better; the J call may be wrong. The CDR3 is 13 amino acids. Germline CDR1 reads MNHEY; CDR2 reads SVGAGI. CDR3 amino acids: CASNEGGYNEQFF. CDR3 nucleotides: TGTGCCAGCAACGAGGGAGGGTACAATGAGCAGTTCTTC.

As to this clonotype: A much larger clone lies one base from this, so it may be a read error. The chain joins TRBV6-5 to TRBJ1-4; D is ambiguous. The CDR3 runs to 13 residues. Germline V CDR1 and CDR2: MNHEY, SVGAGI. This chain's CDR3 is CASSKRSNERLFF. DNA of the CDR3: TGTGCCAGCAGTAAGCGATCTAATGAAAGACTGTTTTTT.

This clonotype was counted only a few times. The V gene is TRBV9, the J gene TRBJ2-2; possibly TRBD1 or TRBD2 for D (6 bases each). Germline CDR1 is SGDLS and CDR2 is YYNGEE. The CDR3 contains 15 residues. The V end lost 5 bases, the J end lost 0 bases, and 11 bases lay between the germline ends. The CDR3 nucleotides read TGTGCCAGCAGAGGGGGGCCGCCGAACACCGGGGAGCTGTTTTTT. Translated: CASRGGPPNTGELFF.

This clonotype was detected ten times or more. The chain has TRBV12-3 or TRBV12-4 and TRBJ2-5; D is possibly TRBD1 (6 bases). This CDR3 has 14 amino acids. Deletions cut 2 bases from V and 5 bases from J, with 12 bases between. CDR3 coding DNA: TGTGCCAGCAGTTTAACACAGGGTCTGGAGACCCAGTACTTC. Encoded protein: CASSLTQGLETQYF.

To note about this clonotype: A much larger clone differs by one base, so this may be a read error. The V and J genes are TRBV7-6 and TRBJ2-3, with D uncertain. The CDR3 is made up of 13 amino acids. Germline CDR1 SGHVS, CDR2 FNYEAQ. The CDR3 sequence: CVSSTMTTDTQYF. CDR3 DNA sequence: TGTGTCAGCAGCACGATGACCACAGATACGCAGTATTTT.

This sequence joins TRBV7-9 and TRBJ1-4; TRBD1 aligns across 8 bases. V lost 5 bases to trimming and J lost 0 bases; unmatched junction nucleotides: 5. Looked up from germline, CDR1 is SEHNR and CDR2 is FQNEAQ (reference sequence). The CDR3 is 16 residues long. The CDR3 bases are TGTGCCAGCAGCCCGGGACAGGAAACAACTAATGAAAAACTGTTTTTT. This encodes CASSPGQETTNEKLFF. Variable domain in full (rest from reference TRBV7-9 and TRBJ1-4): DTGVSQNPRHKITKRGQNVTFRCDPISEHNRLYWYRQTLGQGPEFLTYFQNEAQLEKSRLLSDRFSAERPKGSFSTLEIQRTEQGDSAMYLCASSPGQETTNEKLFFGSGTQLSVL.

This clonotype was picked up many times. The rearrangement links TRBV24-1 to TRBJ2-5; a possible D gene is TRBD1 (5 bases). Germline V gives CDR1 KGHDR, CDR2 SFDVKD. The CDR3 covers 17 residues. Trimming took off 1 base at V and 0 bases at J, with 14 bases between the two ends. DNA for the CDR3: TGTGCCACCAGTGATTTCAGGGCAGCCACCCACCAAGAGACCCAGTACTTC. As protein: CATSDFRAATHQETQYF.